These 10 T cell receptor beta chains came from one sample sequenced in a study of tumor-infiltrating lymphocytes in primary liver carcinoma. A constant-region primer primed TCR beta cDNA synthesis from 500 to 550 ng of total RNA. Employing slightly modified ARM-PCR, three nested multiplex PCR rounds were run, and these gave rise to the TCR beta libraries. Primers for the first two PCR rounds were TRBV1-TRBV30 forward primers and a C-beta reverse primer (approximately 9 cycles per round). A single record per CDR3 protein comes from TCRdb applying MiXCR to the multiplex PCR reads. The sample carries 75,000 to 80,000 distinct CDR3 sequences, 65% to 75% recorded once. Extraction of RNA together with DNA used roughly 20-33 mg of unsorted bulk tissue. The sample comprised tumor-adjacent normal liver tissue. The receptors derive from a man aged 40-50 years with primary liver carcinoma and hepatitis B virus infection.

Concerning this clonotype: This may be a read error, as it is one base from a much larger clone. The J gene is TRBJ2-3, the V gene TRBV5-4; perhaps TRBD2 as D (5 bases). The V gene's germline CDR1 is SGHNT and CDR2 YYREEE (reference sequence). The length of the CDR3 is 12 residues. The CDR3 is CTSSSEGDTQYF. The CDR3, as DNA: TGTACCAGCAGCTCCGAGGGTGATACGCAGTATTTT. The full variable domain, rest sourced from reference TRBV5-4 and TRBJ2-3, is ETGVTQSPTHLIKTRGQQVTLRCSSQSGHNTVSWYQQALGQGPQFIFQYYREEENGRGNFPPRFSGLQFPNYSSELNVNALELDDSALYLCTSSSEGDTQYFGPGTRLTVL.

Regarding this clonotype: Likely a read error: the CDR3 ends without its conserved phenylalanine or tryptophan. The chain carries TRBV6-5 and TRBJ1-1, with TRBD1 as a possible D gene (6 bases). Germline CDR1 MNHEY, CDR2 SVGAGI. V was trimmed by 6 bases and J by 3 bases, leaving 14 bases between them. CDR3 length: 14 residues. CDR3: CASSPSDSYTEAFL. The CDR3 nucleotides read TGTGCCAGCAGCCCCTCGGACAGTTACACTGAAGCTTTCTTA.

Of note for this clonotype: This CDR3 fails to terminate in the conserved phenylalanine or tryptophan, so it likely reflects a read error. The chain joins TRBV5-4 to TRBJ2-2, with D unresolved. This CDR3 region has 12 residues. The V gene's germline CDR1 is SGHNT and CDR2 YYREEE (reference sequence). V was pared by 5 bases and J by 8 bases, with 10 bases between. Here the CDR3 DNA reads TGTGCCAGCAGTTTATGGACGGGGGAGCTGTTTTCT. This translates into CASSLWTGELFS.

This clonotype was recorded many times. The chain has TRBV11-2 and TRBJ1-5, with no clear D. Deletions cut 4 bases from V and 7 bases from J, with 8 bases between. The CDR3 consists of 12 residues. Per the germline V gene, CDR1 is SGHAT and CDR2 is FQNNGV. The CDR3 region is CASSSPRQPQHF. The CDR3 nucleotides are TGTGCCAGCAGCTCGCCGCGGCAGCCCCAGCATTTT.

This clonotype came up many times. V usage is TRBV29-1 and J usage is TRBJ2-5, with D maybe TRBD2 (6 bases). V shed 5 bases and J shed 5 bases, with 12 bases lying between them. The germline CDR1 and CDR2 sequences are SQVTM and ANQGSEA. This CDR3 spans 12 amino acids. CDR3 in DNA: TGCAGCGTTACGGAGGGGCTCGAGACCCAGTACTTC. Its translation: CSVTEGLETQYF.

To note about this clonotype: The junction departs from germline at one end; a sequencing error may be responsible. V and J are TRBV4-2 and TRBJ2-7; D uncertain. The CDR3 has 16 residues. Germline lookup yields CDR1 LGHNA and CDR2 YNFKEQ. CDR3 sequence (DNA): TGTGGCAGCAGCCAAGCGAGTAGTGGGGTTTCCTACGAGCAGTACTTC. Its protein is CGSSQASSGVSYEQYF.

Comments on this clonotype: Here the CDR3 omits its conserved ending phenylalanine or tryptophan, so a read error is the likely source. The DNA is left out, because the CDR3 cannot be placed on it with certainty; the CDR3 is given as TCRdb lists it. The J gene is TRBJ2-1, the V gene TRBV11-1; the table's D call, TRBD2, has no DNA check behind it. The CDR3 is 15 amino acids long, termini counted. Looked up from germline, CDR1 is SGHAT and CDR2 is FQDESV (reference sequence). Here the CDR3 reads CASSLARTGGREHFI.

A word on this clonotype: A junction boundary mismatches the germline segment, possibly from a read error. The rearrangement links TRBV4-2 to TRBJ2-2, with TRBD1 matching over 8 bases. This CDR3 has 14 residues. CDR1 LGHNA and CDR2 YNFKEQ come from the germline V gene. The CDR3: CVSSTGGYTRELLF. CDR3 coding DNA: TGTGTCAGCAGTACAGGGGGTTACACCCGGGAGCTGCTTTTT.

This rearrangement joins TRBV29-1 to TRBJ2-3; D is uncertain. The CDR3 contains 14 residues. CDR1 and CDR2 (germline): SQVTM, ANQGSEA. The V and J ends lost 5 bases and 4 bases respectively, with 16 bases between them. Here the CDR3 DNA reads TGCAGCGTTAAGTACTCAGATGGCGCAGATACGCAGTATTTT. Amino acids: CSVKYSDGADTQYF.

On this clonotype itself: The junction differs from germline at one of its ends, possibly a read error. V usage is TRBV5-6 and J usage is TRBJ2-3, with no clear D. CDR3 length equals 16 residues. From germline, CDR1 is SGHDT and CDR2 YYEEEE. The CDR3: CASSLSAATGPNTQYF. CDR3 DNA: TGTGCCAGCAGCTTGTCGGCAGCGACGGGTCCAAATACACAGTATTTT.